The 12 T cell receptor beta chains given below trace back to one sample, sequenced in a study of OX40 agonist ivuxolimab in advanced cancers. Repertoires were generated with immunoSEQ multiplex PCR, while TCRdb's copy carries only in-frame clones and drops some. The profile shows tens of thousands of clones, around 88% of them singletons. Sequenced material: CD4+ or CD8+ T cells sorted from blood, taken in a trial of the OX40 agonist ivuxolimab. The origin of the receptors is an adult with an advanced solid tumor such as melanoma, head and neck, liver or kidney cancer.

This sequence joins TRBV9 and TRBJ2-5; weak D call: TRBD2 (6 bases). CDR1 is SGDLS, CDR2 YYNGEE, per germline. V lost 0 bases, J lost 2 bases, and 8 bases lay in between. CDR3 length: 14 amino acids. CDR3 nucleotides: TGTGCCAGCAGCGTAGTGGGGGGACAAGAGACCCAGTACTTC. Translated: CASSVVGGQETQYF. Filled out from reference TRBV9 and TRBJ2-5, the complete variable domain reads DSGVTQTPKHLITATGQRVTLRCSPRSGDLSVYWYQQSLDQGLQFLIQYYNGEERAKGNILERFSAQQFPDLHSELNLSSLELGDSALYFCASSVVGGQETQYFGPGTRLLVL.

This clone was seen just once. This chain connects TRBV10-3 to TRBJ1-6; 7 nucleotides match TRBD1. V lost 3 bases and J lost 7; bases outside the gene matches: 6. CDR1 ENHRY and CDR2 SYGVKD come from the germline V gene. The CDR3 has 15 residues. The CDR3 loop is CAISEPGTANSPLHF. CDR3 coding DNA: TGTGCCATCAGTGAACCCGGGACAGCAAATTCACCCCTCCACTTT.

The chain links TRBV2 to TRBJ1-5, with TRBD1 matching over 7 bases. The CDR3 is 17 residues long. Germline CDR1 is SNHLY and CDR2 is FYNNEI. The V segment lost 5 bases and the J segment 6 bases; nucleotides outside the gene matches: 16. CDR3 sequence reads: CASSITLSGGEGQPQHF. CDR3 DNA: TGTGCCAGCAGTATAACCCTCTCAGGGGGGGAGGGTCAGCCCCAGCATTTT.

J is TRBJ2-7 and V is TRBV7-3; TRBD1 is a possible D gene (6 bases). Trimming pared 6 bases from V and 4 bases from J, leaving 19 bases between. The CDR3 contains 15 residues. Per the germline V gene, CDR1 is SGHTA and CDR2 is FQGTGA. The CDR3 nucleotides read TGTGCCAGCAGTGAATCGCCGGGACACGGATACGAGCAGTACTTC. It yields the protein CASSESPGHGYEQYF.

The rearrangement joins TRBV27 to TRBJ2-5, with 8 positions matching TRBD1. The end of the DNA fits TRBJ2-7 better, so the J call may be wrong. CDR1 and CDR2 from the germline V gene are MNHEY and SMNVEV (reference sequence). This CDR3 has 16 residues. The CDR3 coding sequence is TGTGCCAGCAGTCCAGGACAGGGTGGTGGTTCCTACGAGCAGTACTTC. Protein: CASSPGQGGGSYEQYF.

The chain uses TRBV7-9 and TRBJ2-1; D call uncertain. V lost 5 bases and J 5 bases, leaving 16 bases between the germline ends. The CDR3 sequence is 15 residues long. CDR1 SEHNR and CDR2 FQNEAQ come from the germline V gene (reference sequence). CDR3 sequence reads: CASSPFGPQNNEQFF. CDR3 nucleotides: TGTGCCAGCAGCCCCTTTGGCCCACAGAACAATGAGCAGTTCTTC.

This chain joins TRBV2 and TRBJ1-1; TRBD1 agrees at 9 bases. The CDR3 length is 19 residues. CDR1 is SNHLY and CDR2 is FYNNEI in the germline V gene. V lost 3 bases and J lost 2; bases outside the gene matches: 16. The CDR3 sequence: CASSDWDRVARDQNTEAFF. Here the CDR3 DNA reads TGTGCCAGCAGTGATTGGGACAGGGTCGCCCGAGACCAAAACACTGAAGCTTTCTTT.

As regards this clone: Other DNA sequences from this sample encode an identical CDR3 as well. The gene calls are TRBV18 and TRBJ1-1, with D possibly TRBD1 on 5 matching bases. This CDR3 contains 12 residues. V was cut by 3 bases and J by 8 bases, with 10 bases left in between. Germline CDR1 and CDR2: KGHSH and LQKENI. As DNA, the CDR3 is TGTGCCAGCTCACCCCCCAGGACAGAAGCTTTCTTT. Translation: CASSPPRTEAFF.

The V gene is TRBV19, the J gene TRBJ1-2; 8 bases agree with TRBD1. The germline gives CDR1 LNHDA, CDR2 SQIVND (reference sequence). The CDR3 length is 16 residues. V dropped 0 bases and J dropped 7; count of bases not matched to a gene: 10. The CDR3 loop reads CASSIDSFGQGSGYTF. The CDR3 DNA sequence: TGTGCCAGTAGTATAGACTCCTTCGGACAGGGAAGTGGCTACACCTTC.

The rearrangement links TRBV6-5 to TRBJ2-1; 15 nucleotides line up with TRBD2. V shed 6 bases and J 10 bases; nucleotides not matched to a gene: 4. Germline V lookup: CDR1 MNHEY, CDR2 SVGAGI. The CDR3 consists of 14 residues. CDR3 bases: TGTGCCAGCAGCTCCGGGACTAGCGGGGGGGAGCAGTTCTTC. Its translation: CASSSGTSGGEQFF.

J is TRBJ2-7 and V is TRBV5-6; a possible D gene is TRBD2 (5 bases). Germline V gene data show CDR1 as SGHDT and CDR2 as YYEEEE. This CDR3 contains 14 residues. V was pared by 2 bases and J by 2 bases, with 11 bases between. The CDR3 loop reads CASSLLDYTYEQYF. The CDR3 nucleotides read TGTGCCAGCAGCTTATTAGACTACACCTACGAGCAGTACTTC.

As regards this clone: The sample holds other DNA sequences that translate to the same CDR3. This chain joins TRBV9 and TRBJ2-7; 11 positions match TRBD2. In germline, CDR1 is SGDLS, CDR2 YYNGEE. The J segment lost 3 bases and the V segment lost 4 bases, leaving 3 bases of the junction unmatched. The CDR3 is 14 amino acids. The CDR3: CASSPGLAGYEQYF. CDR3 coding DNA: TGTGCCAGCAGCCCAGGACTAGCGGGCTACGAGCAGTACTTC.